Below, 5 T cell receptor beta chains from the same sample are listed, as sequenced in a study of blood T cell repertoires in COVID-19. Generated by immunoSEQ multiplex PCR, the TCRdb table keeps only in-frame clones and is missing some. Of hundreds of thousands of clones in the sample, more than 75% were seen once. The sequenced material came from PBMCs or T cells enriched from blood (not recorded which). The receptor source for this set is a woman in her forties or fifties who had recovered from COVID-19.

The V gene is TRBV6-5, the J gene TRBJ1-5, with 7 bases fitting TRBD1. CDR3 size: 14 residues. The V and J ends lost 2 bases and 6 bases, in that order; junction bases with no gene match: 4. CDR1 MNHEY and CDR2 SVGAGI come from the germline V gene. The CDR3: CASSYRQGGQPQHF. The CDR3 DNA reads TGTGCCAGCAGTTACAGACAGGGAGGTCAGCCCCAGCATTTT.

This clone has just one count. An end of the junction does not agree with germline; a read error may underlie this. This chain connects TRBV2 to TRBJ2-5; D might be TRBD1 (5 bases). The CDR3 runs 14 residues. CDR1 SNHLY and CDR2 FYNNEI come from the germline V gene. CDR3 coding DNA: TGTGCCAGCAGTGAAGGGCGGTCCCCTCAAGGGGTAGACTTC. Its translation is CASSEGRSPQGVDF.

J is TRBJ1-2 and V is TRBV5-4, with TRBD1 identical over 7 bases. The CDR3 runs to 13 residues. V lost 4 bases and J lost 8; bases outside the gene matches: 8. Germline values: CDR1 SGHNT, CDR2 YYREEE (reference sequence). The DNA of the CDR3 is TGTGCCAGCAGCACAGGGGCAGAAGCGGGCTACACCTTC. This sequence encodes CASSTGAEAGYTF. The complete variable domain, with remaining parts taken from reference TRBV5-4 and TRBJ1-2, reads ETGVTQSPTHLIKTRGQQVTLRCSSQSGHNTVSWYQQALGQGPQFIFQYYREEENGRGNFPPRFSGLQFPNYSSELNVNALELDDSALYLCASSTGAEAGYTFGSGTRLTVV.

V and J are TRBV28 and TRBJ2-1; TRBD2 matches at 7 bases. The V segment lost 7 bases and the J segment 1 base; nucleotides outside the gene matches: 7. CDR1 is MDHEN, CDR2 SYDVKM, per germline. CDR3 length equals 15 residues. The CDR3 DNA is TGTGCCAGCAAAGTGGGCGGGAGTTCCTACAATGAGCAGTTCTTC. As protein: CASKVGGSSYNEQFF. The variable domain in full, completed from reference TRBV28 and TRBJ2-1, reads DVKVTQSSRYLVKRTGEKVFLECVQDMDHENMFWYRQDPGLGLRLIYFSYDVKMKEKGDIPEGYSVSREKKERFSLILESASTNQTSMYLCASKVGGSSYNEQFFGPGTRLTVL.

The gene calls are TRBV5-1 and TRBJ2-7, with D uncertain. This CDR3 region has 14 residues. Trimming stripped 2 bases from V and 0 bases from J, with 9 bases between. Germline CDR1 reads SGHRS; CDR2 reads YFSETQ. For the CDR3, the DNA is TGCGCCAGCAGCTTTCTCCGGAGCTCCTACGAGCAGTACTTC. The encoded protein is CASSFLRSSYEQYF.